These 21 T cell receptor beta chains were all obtained from the same sample, sequenced in a study of lymphopenia after photon versus proton radiotherapy. Profiling relied on immunoSEQ multiplex PCR, and the TCRdb table lists in-frame clones only, not all of them. The sample has approximately 58,000 clones; around four fifths are singletons. The sequencing here drew on peripheral blood, taken from a patient treated with photon-based radiotherapy. These receptors all stem from a man aged 50-60 years with gastric cancer.

J is TRBJ1-1 and V is TRBV19; D is ambiguous. This CDR3 contains 13 residues. Germline V CDR1 and CDR2: LNHDA, SQIVND (reference sequence). Trimming removed 6 bases from V and 1 base from J, with 9 bases in between. This CDR3 is CASSATANTEAFF. In nucleotides, the CDR3 is TGTGCCAGTAGCGCTACAGCGAACACTGAAGCTTTCTTT.

The chain is built from TRBV28 and TRBJ2-3; D may be TRBD2 (6 bases). The V and J ends lost 2 bases and 5 bases respectively, with 8 bases between them. Per germline, CDR1 MDHEN and CDR2 SYDVKM. CDR3 size: 13 residues. In DNA form, the CDR3 reads TGTGCCAGCAGTTTACCGGGGGAAGATACGCAGTATTTT. Its protein is CASSLPGEDTQYF.

This chain links TRBV19 with TRBJ2-3; no firm D call. Germline V gene data show CDR1 as LNHDA and CDR2 as SQIVND (reference sequence). CDR3 size: 15 residues. The V and J ends lost 2 bases and 1 base respectively, with 10 bases between them. CDR3 DNA: TGTGCCAGTAGTATAATGTCTACAGGCACAGATACGCAGTATTTT. Its protein is CASSIMSTGTDTQYF.

The chain recombines TRBV5-4 with TRBJ2-7; no clear D. CDR3 length: 13 amino acids. CDR1 and CDR2 (germline): SGHNT, YYREEE (reference sequence). Trimming cost V 9 bases and J 4 bases, with 17 bases left between them. This chain's CDR3 is CATTDNLGYEQYF. The DNA of the CDR3 is TGTGCCACCACGGATAACCTAGGGTACGAGCAGTACTTC.

The chain combines TRBV29-1 with TRBJ1-1, with no clear D. Trimming shortened V by 2 bases and J by 0 bases, and 10 bases separated the two germline ends. The V gene's germline CDR1 is SQVTM and CDR2 ANQGSEA. The CDR3 covers 14 residues. Here the CDR3 reads CSVEPGLMNTEAFF. Written as DNA, the CDR3 is TGCAGCGTTGAACCCGGCCTAATGAACACTGAAGCTTTCTTT.

For the CDR3, the DNA is TGTGCCAGCAGTCCCAGGGGGTCCACTAATGAAAAACTGTTTTTT. Protein sequence: CASSPRGSTNEKLFF. This chain uses TRBV27 with TRBJ1-4; TRBD1 matches 7 bases. Looked up from germline, CDR1 is MNHEY and CDR2 is SMNVEV (reference sequence). With 5 bases clipped from V and 2 bases from J, the junction kept 5 bases outside the gene matches. The CDR3 totals 15 residues.

CDR3 nucleotides: TGTGCCAGCAGTTTAAGGGGGCAGATCAATCAGCCCCAGCATTTT. It encodes CASSLRGQINQPQHF. This rearrangement joins TRBV28 to TRBJ1-5; TRBD1 matches at 7 bases. Trimming cost V 2 bases and J 3 bases; bases outside gene matches: 4. The CDR3 runs 15 residues. The germline V gene has CDR1 MDHEN and CDR2 SYDVKM. The entire variable domain, with the rest obtained from reference TRBV28 and TRBJ1-5, is as follows: DVKVTQSSRYLVKRTGEKVFLECVQDMDHENMFWYRQDPGLGLRLIYFSYDVKMKEKGDIPEGYSVSREKKERFSLILESASTNQTSMYLCASSLRGQINQPQHFGDGTRLSIL.

The chain links TRBV4-2 to TRBJ1-5; tentative D call: TRBD1 (6 bases). Trimming took 0 bases from V and 7 from J, leaving 7 bases between them. CDR3 length: 13 residues. The germline gives CDR1 LGHNA, CDR2 YNFKEQ. CDR3: CASSQDGGQPQHF. CDR3 nucleotides: TGTGCCAGCAGCCAAGACGGGGGCCAGCCCCAGCATTTT.

V usage is TRBV30 and J usage is TRBJ1-5; the match to TRBD1 covers 9 bases. With V trimmed by 1 base and J by 5 bases, 9 bases remained unmatched. CDR1 is GTSNPN and CDR2 is SVGIG in the germline V gene (reference sequence). This CDR3 contains 16 residues. Written as DNA, the CDR3 is TGTGCCTGGAGTGGACGCGGGACAGGGCCCTATCAGCCCCAGCATTTT. Its protein is CAWSGRGTGPYQPQHF.

The chain combines TRBV18 with TRBJ1-3; 8 bases fit TRBD1. The junction had 5 bases not matched to a gene; V was cut back by 0 bases and J by 4 bases. Germline lookup yields CDR1 KGHSH and CDR2 LQKENI. This CDR3 contains 16 residues. The CDR3 region is CASSPPQGAAGNTIYF. For the CDR3, the DNA is TGTGCCAGCTCACCACCCCAGGGGGCCGCCGGAAACACCATATATTTT.

The chain uses TRBV6-1 and TRBJ2-1; no reliable D call. V lost 6 bases and J 10 bases, leaving 16 bases between the germline ends. The CDR3 covers 13 residues. Germline CDR1 is MNHNS and CDR2 is SASEGT. The CDR3 DNA sequence: TGTGCCAGCAGCTTGAAAGCAAGCGAGGAGCAGTTCTTC. This gives the protein CASSLKASEEQFF.

The chain couples TRBV5-4 to TRBJ2-6, with no clear D. Per germline, CDR1 SGHNT and CDR2 YYREEE (reference sequence). The CDR3 spans 16 residues. V lost 2 bases, J lost 2 bases, and 11 bases lay in between. The CDR3 nucleotides read TGTGCCAGCAGCTTTGATAGTGGAACTGGGGCCAACGTCCTGACTTTC. Protein product: CASSFDSGTGANVLTF.

V and J are TRBV2 and TRBJ2-7; D perhaps matches TRBD2 (7 bases). The germline V gene has CDR1 SNHLY and CDR2 FYNNEI. This CDR3 has 16 amino acids. Trimming removed 1 base from V and 0 bases from J, with 13 bases in between. The CDR3 DNA sequence: TGTGCCAGCAGTGAAGGAGCGGGGACATACTCCTACGAGCAGTACTTC. This encodes CASSEGAGTYSYEQYF.

This sequence joins TRBV29-1 and TRBJ1-5; TRBD1 matches 10 bases. The CDR3 totals 15 residues. Germline V gives CDR1 SQVTM, CDR2 ANQGSEA. Unmatched junction bases numbered 7, after V lost 6 bases and J lost 2 bases. The CDR3 loop reads CSVAAGTGGNQPQHF. The CDR3 nucleotides are TGCAGCGTGGCCGCCGGGACAGGGGGCAATCAGCCCCAGCATTTT.

The rearrangement links TRBV11-3 to TRBJ2-2; TRBD2 aligns across 11 bases. J gave up 1 base and V 5 bases, and 3 bases lay outside the gene matches. The CDR3 has 16 residues. The V gene's germline CDR1 is SGHNT and CDR2 YENEEA. As DNA, the CDR3 is TGTGCCAGCAGCCGACTAGCGGGATTGAACACCGGGGAGCTGTTTTTT. This gives the protein CASSRLAGLNTGELFF.

V and J are TRBV19 and TRBJ2-2; D might be TRBD1 or TRBD2, each matching 5 bases. Per germline, CDR1 LNHDA and CDR2 SQIVND (reference sequence). This CDR3 has 15 amino acids. Between the trimmed V and J ends, which lost 6 bases and 4 bases, there was a span of 15 bases. The CDR3 sequence: CASREWGRGTGELFF. The DNA for the CDR3 is TGTGCCAGTAGAGAGTGGGGACGGGGCACCGGGGAGCTGTTTTTT.

The V and J genes are TRBV5-4 and TRBJ2-1; 12 bases line up with TRBD2. The CDR3 is 17 amino acids. The junction had 10 bases not matched to a gene; V was cut back by 4 bases and J by 5 bases. CDR1 SGHNT and CDR2 YYREEE come from the germline V gene (reference sequence). The CDR3 region is CASSPRLAGVEDNEQFF. The CDR3 nucleotides are TGTGCCAGCAGCCCCCGACTAGCGGGAGTGGAAGACAATGAGCAGTTCTTC. The full variable domain, with the rest looked up from reference TRBV5-4 and TRBJ2-1, is ETGVTQSPTHLIKTRGQQVTLRCSSQSGHNTVSWYQQALGQGPQFIFQYYREEENGRGNFPPRFSGLQFPNYSSELNVNALELDDSALYLCASSPRLAGVEDNEQFFGPGTRLTVL.

The chain carries TRBV4-1 and TRBJ2-5, with D possibly being TRBD1 (5 bases). The assigned J gene may be wrong: the sequence end matches TRBJ2-7 better. Germline V gives CDR1 MGHRA, CDR2 YSYEKL. This CDR3 spans 13 amino acids. The DNA for the CDR3 is TGCGCCAGCAGCCAATTGACAGACTACGAGCAGTACTTC. This sequence encodes CASSQLTDYEQYF.

J is TRBJ1-4 and V is TRBV30; no definite D call. Germline loops: CDR1 GTSNPN, CDR2 SVGIG (reference sequence). The CDR3 contains 13 residues. V shed 2 bases and J shed 8 bases, with 12 bases lying between them. This CDR3 reads CAWSSWTGEKLFF. The CDR3 coding sequence is TGTGCCTGGAGTTCGTGGACCGGGGAAAAACTGTTTTTT. The variable domain in full, with the rest retrieved from reference TRBV30 and TRBJ1-4, is SQTIHQWPATLVQPVGSPLSLECTVEGTSNPNLYWYRQAAGRGLQLLFYSVGIGQISSEVPQNLSASRPQDRQFILSSKKLLLSDSGFYLCAWSSWTGEKLFFGSGTQLSVL.

Only one count was recorded for this clone. The chain carries TRBV15 and TRBJ2-5; 10 bases line up with TRBD1. CDR3 length: 17 amino acids. Germline trimming cut 0 bases from V and 1 base from J; bases unmatched to any gene: 5. Per the germline V gene, CDR1 is LNHNV and CDR2 is YYDKDF (reference sequence). DNA of the CDR3: TGTGCCACCAGCAGAGATCAGGGACAGGGGCTCCAAGAGACCCAGTACTTC. Protein sequence: CATSRDQGQGLQETQYF. Combining the CDR3 with reference TRBV15 and TRBJ2-5 gives the whole variable domain DAMVIQNPRYQVTQFGKPVTLSCSQTLNHNVMYWYQQKSSQAPKLLFHYYDKDFNNEADTPDNFQSRRPNTSFCFLDIRSPGLGDTAMYLCATSRDQGQGLQETQYFGPGTRLLVL.

The genes are TRBV7-2 and TRBJ1-1, with 9 bases aligning to TRBD1. Germline trimming cut 5 bases from V and 4 bases from J; bases unmatched to any gene: 2. The CDR3 has 13 residues. Germline lookup yields CDR1 SGHTA and CDR2 FQGNSA. The CDR3 protein is CASSGQGSTEAFF. In DNA, the CDR3 is TGTGCCAGCAGCGGACAGGGGAGCACTGAAGCTTTCTTT. The full variable domain, with the rest looked up from reference TRBV7-2 and TRBJ1-1, is GAGVSQSPSNKVTEKGKDVELRCDPISGHTALYWYRQSLGQGLEFLIYFQGNSAPDKSGLPSDRFSAERTGGSVSTLTIQRTQQEDSAVYLCASSGQGSTEAFFGQGTRLTVV.